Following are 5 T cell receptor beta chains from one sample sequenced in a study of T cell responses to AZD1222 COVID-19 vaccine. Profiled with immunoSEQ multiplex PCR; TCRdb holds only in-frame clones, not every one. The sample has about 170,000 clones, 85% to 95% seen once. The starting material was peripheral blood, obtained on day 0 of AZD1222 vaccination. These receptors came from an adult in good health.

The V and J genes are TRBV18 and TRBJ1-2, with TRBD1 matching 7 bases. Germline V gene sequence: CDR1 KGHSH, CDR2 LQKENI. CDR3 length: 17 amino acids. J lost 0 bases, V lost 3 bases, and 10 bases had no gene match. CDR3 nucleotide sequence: TGTGCCAGCTCACCGGCGGCGACAGGGCGTACTAACTATGGCTACACCTTC. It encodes CASSPAATGRTNYGYTF.

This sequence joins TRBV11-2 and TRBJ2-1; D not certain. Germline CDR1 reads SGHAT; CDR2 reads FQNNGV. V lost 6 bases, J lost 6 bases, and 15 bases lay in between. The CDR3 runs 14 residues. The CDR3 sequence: CASSESQAVNEQFF. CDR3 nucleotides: TGTGCCAGCAGTGAGTCGCAAGCAGTCAATGAGCAGTTCTTC. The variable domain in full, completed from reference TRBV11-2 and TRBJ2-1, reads EAGVAQSPRYKIIEKRQSVAFWCNPISGHATLYWYQQILGQGPKLLIQFQNNGVVDDSQLPKDRFSAERLKGVDSTLKIQPAKLEDSAVYLCASSESQAVNEQFFGPGTRLTVL.

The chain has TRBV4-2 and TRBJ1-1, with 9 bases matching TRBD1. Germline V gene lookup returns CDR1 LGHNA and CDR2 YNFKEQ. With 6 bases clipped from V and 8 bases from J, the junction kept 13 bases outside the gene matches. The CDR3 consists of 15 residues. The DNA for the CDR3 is TGTGCCAGCAGACCTCTACGGGACAGGGTCTTCGAAGCTTTCTTT. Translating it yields CASRPLRDRVFEAFF.

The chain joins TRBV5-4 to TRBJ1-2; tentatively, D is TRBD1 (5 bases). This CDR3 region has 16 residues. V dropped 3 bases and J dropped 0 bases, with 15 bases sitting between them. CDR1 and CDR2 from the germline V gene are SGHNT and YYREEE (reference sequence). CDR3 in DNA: TGTGCCAGCAGCTCACGGTTGGGGCGGACTAACTATGGCTACACCTTC. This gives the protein CASSSRLGRTNYGYTF.

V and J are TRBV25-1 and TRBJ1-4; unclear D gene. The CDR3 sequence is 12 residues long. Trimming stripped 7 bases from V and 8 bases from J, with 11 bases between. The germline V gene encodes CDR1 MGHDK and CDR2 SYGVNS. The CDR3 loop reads CASNKWEEKLFF. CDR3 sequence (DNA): TGTGCCAGCAACAAGTGGGAAGAAAAACTGTTTTTT.